This is a list of T cell receptor beta chains from one sample in a study of T cells in localized non-small cell lung cancer. Using immunoSEQ multiplex PCR, the repertoire was profiled, and TCRdb retains in-frame clones only, with some absent. The sample yields 130,000 or so clones, roughly 90% seen once. The material was peripheral blood, obtained before any cancer treatment. These receptors were obtained from an older female donor with stage I lung adenocarcinoma. Both conserved end residues are part of each CDR3. D genes are given only for firm matches.

TRBJ1-5 | 15 | NA | TRBV30 | TGTGCCTGGAGTGTTGGAGGGGTCCAAAATCAGCCCCAGCATTTT | CAWSVGGVQNQPQHF
TRBJ2-1 | 18 | TRBD1 | TRBV19 | TGTGCCAGTAGTGGTGCAGGGGGCATTCCCCTATCCTACAATGAGCAGTTCTTC | CASSGAGGIPLSYNEQFF
TRBJ2-1 | 13 | TRBD2 | TRBV6-6 | TGTGCCAGCGTTGGGGGGGGACGTTATGAGCAGTTCTTC | CASVGGGRYEQFF
TRBJ2-1 | 15 | NA | TRBV5-4 | TGTGCCAGCAGCTTGGATAGCACTGGTGTCTATGAGCAGTTCTTC | CASSLDSTGVYEQFF
TRBJ1-1 | 18 | TRBD1 | TRBV27 | TGTGCCAGCAGTTTAAGATTACAGGGGGTGGGATGGAACACTGAAGCTTTCTTT | CASSLRLQGVGWNTEAFF
TRBJ1-1 | 15 | NA | TRBV19 | TGTGCCAGTAGTATGGTAGGGATACGGAACACTGAAGCTTTCTTT | CASSMVGIRNTEAFF
TRBJ2-3 | 19 | TRBD2 | TRBV7-3 | TGTGCCAGCGCCCGGACTAGCGGGAGGGCGGTCGGGTTTGGGGATACGCAGTATTTT | CASARTSGRAVGFGDTQYF
TRBJ2-1 | 16 | NA | TRBV28 | TGTGCCAGCGGGCCAACAGGGAATAACCTTCTCAATGAGCAGTTCTTC | CASGPTGNNLLNEQFF
TRBJ2-1 | 13 | NA | TRBV9 | TGTGCCAGCAGCGTCCCCGGCGAGGTGGAGCAGTTCTTC | CASSVPGEVEQFF
TRBJ2-1 | 15 | NA | TRBV6-6 | TGTGCCAGCAGTCAAACAACAGGAGGAGGCGATGAGCAGTTCTTC | CASSQTTGGGDEQFF
TRBJ1-4 | 12 | NA | TRBV5-1 | TGCGCCAGCAGCTTGGGAAATGAAAAACTGTTTTTT | CASSLGNEKLFF
TRBJ2-5 | 12 | NA | TRBV5-1 | TGCGCCAGCAGTTCTCACCGGGAGACCCAGTACTTC | CASSSHRETQYF